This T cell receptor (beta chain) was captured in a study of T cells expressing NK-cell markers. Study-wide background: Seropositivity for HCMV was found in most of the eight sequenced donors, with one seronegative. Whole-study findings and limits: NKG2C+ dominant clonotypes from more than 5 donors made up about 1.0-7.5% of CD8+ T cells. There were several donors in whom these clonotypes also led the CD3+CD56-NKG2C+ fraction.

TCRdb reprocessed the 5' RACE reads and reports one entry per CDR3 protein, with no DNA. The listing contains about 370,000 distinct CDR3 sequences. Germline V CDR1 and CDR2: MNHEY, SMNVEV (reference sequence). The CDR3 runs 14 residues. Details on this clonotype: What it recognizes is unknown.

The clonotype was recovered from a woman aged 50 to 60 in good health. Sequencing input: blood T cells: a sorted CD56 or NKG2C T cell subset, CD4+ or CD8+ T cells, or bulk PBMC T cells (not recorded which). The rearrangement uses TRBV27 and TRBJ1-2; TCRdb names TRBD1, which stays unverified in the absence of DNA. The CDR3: CASSLSGQAYGYTF.